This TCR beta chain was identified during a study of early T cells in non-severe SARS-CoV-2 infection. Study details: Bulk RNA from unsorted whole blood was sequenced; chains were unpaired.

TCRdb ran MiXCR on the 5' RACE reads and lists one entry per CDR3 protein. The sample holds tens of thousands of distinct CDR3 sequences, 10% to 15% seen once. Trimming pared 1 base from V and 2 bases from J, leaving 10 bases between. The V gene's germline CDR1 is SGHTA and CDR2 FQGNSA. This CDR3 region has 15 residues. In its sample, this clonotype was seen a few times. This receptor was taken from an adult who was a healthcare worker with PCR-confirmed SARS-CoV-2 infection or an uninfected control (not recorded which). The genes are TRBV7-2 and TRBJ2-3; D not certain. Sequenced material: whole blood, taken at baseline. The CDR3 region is CASSLGKRATDTQYF. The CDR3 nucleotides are TGTGCCAGCAGCTTAGGTAAAAGGGCCACAGATACGCAGTATTTT.